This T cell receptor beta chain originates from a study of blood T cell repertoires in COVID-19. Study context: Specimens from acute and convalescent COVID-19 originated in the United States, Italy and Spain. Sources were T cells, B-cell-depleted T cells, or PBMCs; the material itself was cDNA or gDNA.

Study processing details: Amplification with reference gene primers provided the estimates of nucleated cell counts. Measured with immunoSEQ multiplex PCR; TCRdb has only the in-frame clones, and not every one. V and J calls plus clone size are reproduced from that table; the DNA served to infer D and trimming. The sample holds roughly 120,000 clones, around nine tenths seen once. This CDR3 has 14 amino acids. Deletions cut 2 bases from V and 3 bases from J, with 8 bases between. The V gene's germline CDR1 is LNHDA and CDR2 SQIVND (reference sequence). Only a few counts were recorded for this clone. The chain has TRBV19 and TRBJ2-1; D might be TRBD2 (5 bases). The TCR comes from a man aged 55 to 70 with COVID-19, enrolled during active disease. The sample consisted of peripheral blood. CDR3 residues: CASSIPGDYNEQFF. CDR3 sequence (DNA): TGTGCCAGTAGTATACCCGGGGACTACAATGAGCAGTTCTTC.